This T cell receptor (beta chain) emerged from a study of a mutant IDH1 vaccine in newly diagnosed glioma. Study context: Investigators started vaccination 4-6 weeks after radiotherapy alone, or with temozolomide cycles. Antecedent treatment encompassed radiotherapy, temozolomide, or their combination; the majority received both.

Overall study results and limits: The study observed vaccine-induced immune responses in 93.3% of patients.

Method: immunoSEQ multiplex PCR; TCRdb's copy keeps in-frame clones and lacks some. The repertoire holds 40,000 to 50,000 clones, with 70% to 90% as singletons. Time point denoted: week 5, during vaccination. A single vaccine dose contained 300 ug of mutant IDH1 20-mer peptide, and topical imiquimod was used with it. Donor diagnoses consisted of new WHO grade 3 or 4 IDH1-mutant, ATRX-lost astrocytomas. About this clone: Antigen specificity is unknown.

This CDR3 has 15 amino acids. Germline V gives CDR1 LNHDA, CDR2 SQIVND (reference sequence). After removal of 6 bases from V and 2 bases from J, the junction contained 7 bases not matched to a gene. V gene TRBV19 combines with J gene TRBJ2-7; 10 bases agree with TRBD2. This sample comprised PBMCs, obtained from a glioma patient whose treatment included an IDH1 peptide vaccine. The TCR was taken from a man aged 35 to 55 with glioma. The CDR3 DNA sequence: TGTGCCAGTAGCCCGGGACTAGCGCCTGCCTACGAGCAGTACTTC. Translating it yields CASSPGLAPAYEQYF.